The 13 T cell receptor beta chains presented below share a single source sample, sequenced in a study of T cells in Graves' hyperthyroidism and ophthalmopathy (dated by TCRdb to the late 2010s). The library was prepared using multiplex PCR. TCRdb records Illumina HiSeq 2000 as the sequencer. TCR beta CDR3 regions were amplified from RNA transcripts. The first round of RT-PCR for the TCR CDR3 was performed with the HTBI primer set and the Qiagen OneStep RT-PCR kit. TCRdb reworked the public reads: Q25 trimming with fastp, MiXCR clone assembly, productive beta chains retained. CDR3 protein duplicates are merged, each entry listing the most common genes and DNA. The sample table shows around 250,000 distinct CDR3 sequences, and 14% to 15% are seen once. The ten largest clones add up to roughly 15% of the sample. Sequencing was done on a sample of blood. The receptor source for this set is a woman in her thirties or forties with Graves' hyperthyroidism that later progressed to Graves' ophthalmopathy.

In this sample, this clonotype turned up many times. The chain carries TRBV2 and TRBJ2-3; TRBD2 is a possible D gene (6 bases). The CDR3 consists of 14 residues. V was pared by 7 bases and J by 8 bases, with 19 bases between. From germline, CDR1 is SNHLY and CDR2 FYNNEI. This chain's CDR3 is CASNLASGIGTQYF. In DNA, the CDR3 is TGTGCCAGCAATCTAGCGTCAGGAATTGGTACGCAGTATTTT.

V gene TRBV7-9 combines with J gene TRBJ1-2, with 7 bases lining up with TRBD1. The trim removed 5 bases at V and 3 bases at J, leaving 6 bases unmatched. This CDR3 is built from 14 residues. Per the germline V gene, CDR1 is SEHNR and CDR2 is FQNEAQ (reference sequence). The chain's CDR3 is CASSRDRVHYGYTF. The CDR3 coding sequence is TGTGCCAGCAGCCGAGACAGGGTTCACTATGGCTACACCTTC.

This clonotype was found many times. In DNA, the CDR3 is TGTGCCAGCAGCGTAGGTGGCGGGTTAGTAACCGGGGAGCTGTTTTTT. Protein product: CASSVGGGLVTGELFF. J is TRBJ2-2 and V is TRBV9; D might be TRBD2 (5 bases). Looked up from germline, CDR1 is SGDLS and CDR2 is YYNGEE. CDR3 size: 16 residues. V was trimmed by 0 bases and J by 5 bases, leaving 14 bases between them.

This clonotype was recorded many times. V gene TRBV10-3 combines with J gene TRBJ2-2; D not certain. The V end was cut by 3 bases, the J end by 4 bases, with 3 bases between. This CDR3 comprises 12 residues. Germline V lookup: CDR1 ENHRY, CDR2 SYGVKD. CDR3 loop: CAISDRTGELFF. As DNA, the CDR3 is TGTGCCATCAGTGATCGCACCGGGGAGCTGTTTTTT.

This clonotype was found many times. V usage is TRBV29-1 and J usage is TRBJ2-5; 7 positions agree with TRBD1. CDR3 length: 12 amino acids. CDR1 and CDR2 (germline): SQVTM, ANQGSEA. V gave up 6 bases and J gave up 7 bases; unmatched junction bases: 8. CDR3 in DNA: TGCAGCGTCGCCACAGGGGCTGTGACCCAGTACTTC. It specifies CSVATGAVTQYF.

This clonotype appeared many times. The CDR3 bases are TGTGCCAGCCGCCTCGGACAGGGTCTAATTGGGTTCACTGAAGCTTTCTTT. This codes for CASRLGQGLIGFTEAFF. The chain joins TRBV28 to TRBJ1-1; TRBD1 aligns across 8 bases. V trimming: 8 bases; J trimming: 4 bases; junction bases outside the gene matches: 18. Germline CDR1 and CDR2: MDHEN and SYDVKM. The CDR3 runs 17 residues.

This clonotype was seen ten or more times. The CDR3 bases are TGCAGTGCTTCCGGGACTAGCGGGAGAAGTAACTATGAGCAGTTCTTC. It translates to CSASGTSGRSNYEQFF. The chain is built from TRBV20-1 and TRBJ2-1; 14 bases line up with TRBD2. The V gene end was trimmed by 5 bases and the J gene end by 8 bases; junction bases not matched to a gene: 11. The CDR3 has 16 amino acids. Germline values: CDR1 DFQATT, CDR2 SNEGSKA (reference sequence).

This clonotype was found many times. The chain joins TRBV2 to TRBJ2-5; D gene uncertain. The ends were cut back, 3 bases at V and 5 bases at J, with 4 bases in the middle. Germline V lookup: CDR1 SNHLY, CDR2 FYNNEI. This CDR3 contains 11 residues. This CDR3 reads CASSDGETQYF. The CDR3 region has the DNA TGTGCCAGCAGTGACGGGGAGACCCAGTACTTC.

This clonotype was recorded at least ten times. CDR3 bases: TGTGCCAGCAGTCCCCTTTTTTTGAGGGTAGTTCCCACGAGCACTGAAGCTTTCTTT. Translation: CASSPLFLRVVPTSTEAFF. The chain joins TRBV28 to TRBJ1-1; D remains ambiguous. This CDR3 is 19 amino acids long. CDR1 and CDR2 (germline): MDHEN, SYDVKM. Trimming pared 5 bases from V and 4 bases from J, leaving 29 bases between.

This clonotype was detected many times. V and J are TRBV7-9 and TRBJ2-5; tentatively, D is TRBD1 (5 bases). V gave up 3 bases and J gave up 1 base, with 9 bases separating them. CDR1 is SEHNR and CDR2 is FQNEAQ in the germline V gene (reference sequence). This CDR3 contains 14 residues. The CDR3 sequence: CASSLSQVQETQYF. CDR3 coding DNA: TGTGCCAGCAGCTTGTCACAGGTCCAAGAGACCCAGTACTTC.

The genes are TRBV4-1 and TRBJ2-1; no clear D gene. Looked up from germline, CDR1 is MGHRA and CDR2 is YSYEKL. V dropped 4 bases and J dropped 12 bases, with 16 bases sitting between them. This CDR3 contains 13 residues. The CDR3 DNA reads as TGCGCCAGCAGCCCTTTAACACCGACTGCGCAGTTCTTC. Translated: CASSPLTPTAQFF.

Only a few counts were recorded for this clonotype. This rearrangement joins TRBV10-2 to TRBJ1-5; D is unresolved. The CDR3 totals 14 residues. V lost 3 bases and J 0 bases, leaving 6 bases between the germline ends. Germline V gene lookup returns CDR1 WSHSY and CDR2 SAAADI. The CDR3 DNA reads as TGCGCCAGCAGTGACCGATTTAGCAATCAGCCCCAGCATTTT. Translated, it gives CASSDRFSNQPQHF.

There are many counts of this clonotype. The V and J genes are TRBV12-5 and TRBJ2-1, with D tentatively TRBD2 (6 bases). The CDR3 sequence is 14 residues long. Germline V gene sequence: CDR1 LGHNT, CDR2 FRNRAP. The V end was cut by 0 bases, the J end by 10 bases, with 13 bases between. CDR3 DNA sequence: TGTGCTAGTGGTTTGGTACCTGGAGGGCAAGAGCAGTTCTTC. Residues: CASGLVPGGQEQFF.